The rows below give T cell receptor beta chains drawn from one sample of a study of quantifying T cell responses using KT2 cells. From the UMI-ligation and nested PCR reads, TCRdb called clonotypes with MiXCR, one entry per CDR3 protein. The sample contains more than 55,000 distinct CDR3 sequences, 12% of which appear only once. Sequencing was carried out using PBMCs spiked with cells of the T cell clone KT2. These receptor sequences come from a human donor. Each CDR3 is given with its conserved first and last residue. Each record gives: D gene, J gene, clone size, V gene, CDR3 protein, CDR3 DNA. The D gene is left open where the match is weak. Clone size is stated in some rows and not others, as once, few, many or a class when expanded.

>.|TRBJ1-2|few|TRBV7-9
CASSFSSDGYTF
TGTGCCAGCAGCTTCAGTTCGGATGGCTACACCTTC
>TRBD2|TRBJ2-3|few|TRBV20-1
CSAPDPAGGAVTDTQYF
TGCAGTGCACCAGACCCCGCGGGAGGGGCGGTCACAGATACGCAGTATTTT
>TRBD1|TRBJ2-5|.|TRBV12-3/TRBV12-4
CASSNPGQGWETQYF
TGTGCCAGCAGTAACCCGGGACAGGGGTGGGAGACCCAGTACTTC
>TRBD1|TRBJ2-7|many|TRBV29-1
CSGGQGNSEQYF
TGCAGCGGTGGACAGGGGAATAGCGAGCAGTACTTC
>.|TRBJ2-3|.|TRBV28
CASSPYSGTDTQYF
TGTGCCAGCAGCCCCTATAGCGGTACAGATACGCAGTATTTT
>TRBD1|TRBJ1-3|.|TRBV27
CASKTGQGSGNTIYF
TGTGCCAGCAAAACGGGACAGGGGTCTGGAAACACCATATATTTT
>TRBD1|TRBJ1-5|.|TRBV7-8
CASSPGTAFINQPQHF
TGTGCCAGCAGCCCAGGGACAGCTTTTATCAATCAGCCCCAGCATTTT
>.|TRBJ1-5|.|TRBV19
CASSNGLPSNQPQHF
TGTGCCAGTAGTAACGGGCTCCCTAGCAATCAGCCCCAGCATTTT
>TRBD1|TRBJ1-1|.|TRBV4-2
CASSLRTGQNTEAFF
TGTGCCAGCAGCCTTCGGACAGGACAGAACACTGAAGCTTTCTTT
>TRBD1|TRBJ1-6|few|TRBV7-9
CASSLGDRANSPLHF
TGTGCCAGCAGCTTAGGGGACAGAGCTAATTCACCCCTCCACTTT
>.|TRBJ1-1|few|TRBV7-9
CASSLRETAEAFF
TGTGCCAGCAGCCTCCGGGAAACGGCTGAAGCTTTCTTT
>TRBD1|TRBJ1-2|few|TRBV29-1
CSVEGAGGSSYGYTF
TGCAGCGTTGAAGGGGCAGGGGGTAGTAGCTATGGCTACACCTTC
>.|TRBJ1-6|.|TRBV2
CASKVAVNSPLHF
TGTGCCTCCAAGGTCGCAGTTAATTCACCCCTCCACTTT
>TRBD2|TRBJ2-1|.|TRBV20-1
CSAAGGLASREQFF
TGCAGTGCTGCCGGGGGACTAGCGAGTCGGGAGCAGTTCTTC
>.|TRBJ2-4|.|TRBV5-1
CASSAGHEGHNIQYF
TGCGCCAGCAGCGCTGGGCACGAGGGACACAACATTCAGTACTTC
>.|TRBJ2-3|few|TRBV5-1
CASRGFGGVPTSADTQYF
TGCGCCAGCAGGGGTTTCGGTGGAGTCCCTACCTCGGCTGATACGCAGTATTTT
>.|TRBJ1-1|few|TRBV20-1
CSPRNGGVNTEAFF
TGCAGCCCCAGAAACGGGGGCGTGAACACTGAAGCTTTCTTT
>TRBD2|TRBJ2-1|.|TRBV3-1
CASSHSLAGVRREFF
TGTGCCAGCAGCCACTCTCTAGCGGGAGTAAGGAGGGAGTTCTTC
>.|TRBJ1-3|few|TRBV12-3/TRBV12-4
CASSHSYYSGNTIYF
TGTGCCAGCAGCCACAGTTACTACTCTGGAAACACCATATATTTT
>TRBD1|TRBJ1-6|medium-sized|TRBV2
CASSEDRGRLYNSPLHF
TGTGCCAGCAGTGAAGACAGGGGGAGGTTATATAATTCACCCCTCCACTTT
>.|TRBJ2-7|many|TRBV20-1
CSARTGDSYYEQYF
TGCAGCGCAAGGACGGGGGACTCTTACTACGAGCAGTACTTC
>TRBD1|TRBJ2-1|few|TRBV14
CASSQKQGLTSYNEQFF
TGTGCCAGCAGCCAAAAACAGGGGTTAACCTCCTACAATGAGCAGTTCTTC
>TRBD1|TRBJ1-5|.|TRBV20-1
CSATGTGDGQPQHF
TGCAGTGCCACCGGGACAGGGGATGGTCAGCCCCAGCATTTT
>.|TRBJ2-5|.|TRBV21-1
CVSSKDGGCRRQETQYF
TGTGTCAGCAGCAAAGATGGTGGCTGTAGGAGGCAAGAGACCCAGTACTTC
>.|TRBJ1-5|.|TRBV7-6
CASSQLRGTNQPQHF
TGTGCCAGCAGCCAACTCAGGGGTACCAATCAGCCCCAGCATTTT
>.|TRBJ2-1|.|TRBV6-6
CASTPFEGEQFF
TGTGCCAGCACCCCATTTGAGGGTGAGCAGTTCTTC
>.|TRBJ2-7|many|TRBV20-1
CSARLASYEQYF
TGCAGTGCTAGACTAGCGTCCTACGAGCAGTACTTC
>.|TRBJ1-2|.|TRBV7-8
CASSPLGLRGVNYGYTF
TGTGCCAGCAGCCCCCTGGGACTAAGAGGGGTAAACTATGGCTACACCTTC
>.|TRBJ1-1|many|TRBV5-1
CASSRDTGGNRCDF
TGCGCCAGCAGCCGTGACACGGGAGGAAATAGGTGTGACTTT
>TRBD2|TRBJ2-1|.|TRBV9
CASSPSGGRSNEQFF
TGTGCCAGCAGCCCCAGCGGGGGGCGGTCCAATGAGCAGTTCTTC
>TRBD1|TRBJ1-1|many|TRBV5-1
CASSSYGQERNEAFF
TGCGCCAGCAGCTCCTACGGACAGGAACGAAATGAAGCTTTCTTT
>TRBD2|TRBJ2-7|few|TRBV20-1
CSARRLGLAIYEQYF
TGCAGTGCCCGTCGTCTGGGACTAGCAATCTACGAGCAGTACTTC
>TRBD2|TRBJ2-7|.|TRBV6-5
CASSRSPSGGFYEQYF
TGTGCCAGCAGTCGATCCCCTAGCGGGGGGTTCTACGAGCAGTACTTC
>.|TRBJ2-7|few|TRBV24-1
CATSLGYEQYF
TGTGCCACCTCGCTCGGGTACGAGCAGTACTTC
>.|TRBJ1-2|few|TRBV6-5
CASSYSPHPRESNYGYTF
TGTGCCAGCAGTTACTCACCCCACCCCAGGGAGTCTAACTATGGCTACACCTTC
>.|TRBJ1-5|few|TRBV4-3
CASSLPLGGRLNQPQHF
TGCGCCAGCAGCCTGCCCCTGGGAGGAAGGCTCAATCAGCCCCAGCATTTT
>TRBD1|TRBJ1-1|.|TRBV11-2
CASSFIRQGEVEAFF
TGTGCCAGCAGCTTCATCCGACAGGGAGAGGTTGAAGCTTTCTTT
>.|TRBJ1-5|.|TRBV18
CASSLKGGSNQPQHF
TGTGCCAGCTCACTGAAGGGGGGTAGCAATCAGCCCCAGCATTTT
>TRBD1|TRBJ2-1|few|TRBV6-4
CASRVGQGVLNEQFF
TGTGCCAGCAGGGTAGGACAGGGGGTCCTAAATGAGCAGTTCTTC
>.|TRBJ2-4|many|TRBV5-1
CASSLDFQTYKNIQYF
TGCGCCAGCAGCTTGGATTTTCAGACCTATAAAAACATTCAGTACTTC
>.|TRBJ2-3|few|TRBV7-2
CASSQNGGSNTDTQYF
TGTGCCAGCAGCCAAAACGGGGGCAGCAACACAGATACGCAGTATTTT
>.|TRBJ1-2|many|TRBV6-5
CASSYSWGERDPWNYGYTF
TGTGCCAGCAGTTACTCGTGGGGCGAAAGAGACCCGTGGAACTATGGCTACACCTTC
>TRBD1|TRBJ2-1|few|TRBV27
CASSAPGTAYNEQFF
TGTGCCAGCAGTGCACCCGGGACAGCCTACAATGAGCAGTTCTTC
>TRBD1|TRBJ1-1|medium-sized|TRBV20-1
CSARGTGANTEAFF
TGCAGTGCTAGAGGCACAGGGGCAAACACTGAAGCTTTCTTT
>.|TRBJ1-1|.|TRBV6-5
CASIGNTEAFF
TGTGCCAGTATCGGGAACACTGAAGCTTTCTTT
>.|TRBJ1-6|few|TRBV10-3
CAISESGRQGNSPLHF
TGTGCCATCAGTGAGTCGGGTAGGCAGGGTAATTCACCCCTCCACTTT
>TRBD2|TRBJ2-3|many|TRBV7-3
CASTSGGAQDTQYF
TGTGCCAGCACCAGCGGGGGGGCCCAAGATACGCAGTATTTT
>.|TRBJ2-3|.|TRBV2
CASSEGTHSTDTQYF
TGTGCCAGCAGTGAAGGAACGCATAGCACAGATACGCAGTATTTT
>TRBD2|TRBJ2-1|.|TRBV27
CASSLSGGPYNEQFF
TGTGCCAGCAGTCTTAGCGGGGGACCCTACAATGAGCAGTTCTTC
>.|TRBJ2-1|.|TRBV5-6
CASSPDRKDYNEQFF
TGTGCCAGCAGCCCCGACCGAAAGGATTACAATGAGCAGTTCTTC
>.|TRBJ2-3|few|TRBV12-3/TRBV12-4
CASSPGLQPTDTQYF
TGTGCCAGCAGTCCGGGACTTCAACCTACAGATACGCAGTATTTT
>TRBD2|TRBJ2-3|.|TRBV15
CATSRPSGSLADTQYF
TGTGCCACCAGCAGACCTAGCGGGAGTTTGGCAGATACGCAGTATTTT
>.|TRBJ2-1|.|TRBV28
CASSLSYNEQFF
TGTGCCAGCAGTTTAAGTTACAATGAGCAGTTCTTC
>.|TRBJ2-5|.|TRBV6-1
CASSEYPQGKTQYF
TGTGCCAGCAGTGAATATCCGCAGGGAAAGACCCAGTACTTC
>TRBD2|TRBJ2-3|.|TRBV7-2
CASSHAASGRWTDTQYF
TGTGCCAGCAGCCACGCGGCTAGCGGGAGGTGGACAGATACGCAGTATTTT
>.|TRBJ1-1|few|TRBV4-3
CASSQSTGEAFF
TGCGCCAGCAGCCAATCTACAGGAGAAGCTTTCTTT
>.|TRBJ2-2|many|TRBV5-1
CASSLDGIHGELFF
TGCGCCAGCAGCTTGGACGGGATTCACGGGGAGCTGTTTTTT
>TRBD1|TRBJ1-3|few|TRBV7-9
CASSFGQGAAANTIYF
TGTGCCAGCAGTTTCGGACAGGGGGCCGCTGCGAACACCATATATTTT
>TRBD1|TRBJ2-5|.|TRBV2
CASRDRSDRETQYF
TGTGCCAGCAGGGACAGGTCCGATCGGGAGACCCAGTACTTC
>TRBD1|TRBJ2-7|few|TRBV29-1
CSVSDRATYEQYF
TGCAGCGTCTCGGACAGGGCCACCTACGAGCAGTACTTC